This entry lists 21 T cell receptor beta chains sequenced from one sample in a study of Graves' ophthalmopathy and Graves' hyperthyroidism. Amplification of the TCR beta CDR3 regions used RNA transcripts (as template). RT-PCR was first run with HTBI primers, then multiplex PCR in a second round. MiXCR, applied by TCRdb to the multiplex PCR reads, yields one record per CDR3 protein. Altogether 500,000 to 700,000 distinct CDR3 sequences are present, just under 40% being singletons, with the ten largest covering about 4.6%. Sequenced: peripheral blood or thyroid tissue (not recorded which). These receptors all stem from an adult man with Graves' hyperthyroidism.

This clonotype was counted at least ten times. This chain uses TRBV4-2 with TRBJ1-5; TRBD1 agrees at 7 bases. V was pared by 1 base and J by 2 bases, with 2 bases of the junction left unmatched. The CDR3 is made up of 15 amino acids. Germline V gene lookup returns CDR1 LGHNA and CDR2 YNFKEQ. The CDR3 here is CASSQAGGGNQPQHF. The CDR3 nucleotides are TGTGCCAGCAGCCAAGCAGGGGGGGGCAATCAGCCCCAGCATTTT.

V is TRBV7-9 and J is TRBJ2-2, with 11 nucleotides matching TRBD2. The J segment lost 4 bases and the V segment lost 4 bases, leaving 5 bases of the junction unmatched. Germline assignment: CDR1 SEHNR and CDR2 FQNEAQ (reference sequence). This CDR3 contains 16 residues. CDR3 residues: CASSSTSGTGTGELFF. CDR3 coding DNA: TGTGCCAGCAGCTCGACTAGCGGGACCGGCACCGGGGAGCTGTTTTTT. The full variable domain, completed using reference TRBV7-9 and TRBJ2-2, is DTGVSQNPRHKITKRGQNVTFRCDPISEHNRLYWYRQTLGQGPEFLTYFQNEAQLEKSRLLSDRFSAERPKGSFSTLEIQRTEQGDSAMYLCASSSTSGTGTGELFFGEGSRLTVL.

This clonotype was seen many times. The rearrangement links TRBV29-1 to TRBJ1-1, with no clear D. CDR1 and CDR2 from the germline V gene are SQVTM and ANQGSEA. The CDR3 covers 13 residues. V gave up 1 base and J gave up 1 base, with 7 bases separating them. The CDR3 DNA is TGCAGCGTTGAAGTGCCACAGAACACTGAAGCTTTCTTT. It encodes CSVEVPQNTEAFF.

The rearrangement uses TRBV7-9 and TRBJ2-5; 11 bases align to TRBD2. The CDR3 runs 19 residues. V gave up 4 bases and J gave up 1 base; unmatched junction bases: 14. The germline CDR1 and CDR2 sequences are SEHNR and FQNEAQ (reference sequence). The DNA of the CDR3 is TGTGCCAGCAGCTCGAAAGGACTAGCGGGTCGACGGCTCCAAGAGACCCAGTACTTC. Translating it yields CASSSKGLAGRRLQETQYF.

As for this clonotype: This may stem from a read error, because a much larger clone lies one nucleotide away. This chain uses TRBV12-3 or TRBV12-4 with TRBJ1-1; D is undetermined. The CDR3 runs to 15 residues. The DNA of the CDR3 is TGTGCCAGCAGTTTTGCGGGGAGGGCTAACACTGGAGCTTTCTTT. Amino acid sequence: CASSFAGRANTGAFF.

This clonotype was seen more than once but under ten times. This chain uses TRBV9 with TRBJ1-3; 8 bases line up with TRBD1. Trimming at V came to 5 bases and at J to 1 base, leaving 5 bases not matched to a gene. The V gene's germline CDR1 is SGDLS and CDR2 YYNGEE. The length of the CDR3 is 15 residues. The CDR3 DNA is TGTGCCAGCAGTTACAGGGGGGATTCTGGAAACACCATATATTTT. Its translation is CASSYRGDSGNTIYF.

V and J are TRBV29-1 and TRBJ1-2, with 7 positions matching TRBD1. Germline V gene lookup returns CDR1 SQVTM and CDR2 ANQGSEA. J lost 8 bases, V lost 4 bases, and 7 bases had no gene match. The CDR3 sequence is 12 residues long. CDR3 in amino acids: CSVGSQGPGYTF. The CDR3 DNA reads TGCAGCGTTGGCTCACAGGGGCCCGGCTACACCTTC. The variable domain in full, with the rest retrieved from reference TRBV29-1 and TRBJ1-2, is SAVISQKPSRDICQRGTSLTIQCQVDSQVTMMFWYRQQPGQSLTLIATANQGSEATYESGFVIDKFPISRPNLTFSTLTVSNMSPEDSSIYLCSVGSQGPGYTFGSGTRLTVV.

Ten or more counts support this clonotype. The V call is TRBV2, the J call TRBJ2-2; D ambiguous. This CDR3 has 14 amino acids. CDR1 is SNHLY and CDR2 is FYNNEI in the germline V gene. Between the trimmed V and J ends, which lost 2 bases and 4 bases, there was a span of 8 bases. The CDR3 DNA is TGTGCCAGCAGTGAAAGGGTGGGCACCGGGGAGCTGTTTTTT. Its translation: CASSERVGTGELFF.

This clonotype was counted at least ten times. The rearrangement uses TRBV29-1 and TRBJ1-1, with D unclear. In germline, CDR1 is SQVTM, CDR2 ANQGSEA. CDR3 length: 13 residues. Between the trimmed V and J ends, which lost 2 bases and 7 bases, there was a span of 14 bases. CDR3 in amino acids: CSVEMVTAFEAFF. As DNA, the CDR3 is TGCAGCGTTGAAATGGTCACAGCGTTTGAAGCTTTCTTT. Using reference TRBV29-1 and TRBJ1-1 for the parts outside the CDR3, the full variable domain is SAVISQKPSRDICQRGTSLTIQCQVDSQVTMMFWYRQQPGQSLTLIATANQGSEATYESGFVIDKFPISRPNLTFSTLTVSNMSPEDSSIYLCSVEMVTAFEAFFGQGTRLTVV.

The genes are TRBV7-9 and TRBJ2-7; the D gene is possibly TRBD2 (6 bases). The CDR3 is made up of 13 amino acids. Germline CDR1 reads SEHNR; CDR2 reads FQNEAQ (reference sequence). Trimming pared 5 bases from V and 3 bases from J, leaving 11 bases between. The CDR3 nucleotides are TGTGCCAGCAGCGTTGAGGACTACTACGAGCAGTACTTC. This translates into CASSVEDYYEQYF.

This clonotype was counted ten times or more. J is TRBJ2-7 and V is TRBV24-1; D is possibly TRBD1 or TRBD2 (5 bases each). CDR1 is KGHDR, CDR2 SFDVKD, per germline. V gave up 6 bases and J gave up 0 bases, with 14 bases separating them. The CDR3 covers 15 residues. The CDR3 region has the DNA TGTGCCACCAGTTCCGCCGGGACGGGCTCCTACGAGCAGTACTTC. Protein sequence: CATSSAGTGSYEQYF.

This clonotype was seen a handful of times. The CDR3 region is CASSREGDNYEQYF. In DNA, the CDR3 is TGTGCCAGCAGCCGCGAGGGGGACAACTACGAGCAGTACTTC. The rearrangement uses TRBV5-4 and TRBJ2-7; D perhaps matches TRBD1 (6 bases). The length of the CDR3 is 14 residues. The V gene's germline CDR1 is SGHNT and CDR2 YYREEE (reference sequence). V lost 4 bases, J lost 3 bases, and 14 bases lay in between.

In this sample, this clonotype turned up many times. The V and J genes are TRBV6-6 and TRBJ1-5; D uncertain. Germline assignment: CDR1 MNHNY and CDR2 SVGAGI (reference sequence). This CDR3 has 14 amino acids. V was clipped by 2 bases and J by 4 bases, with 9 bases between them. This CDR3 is CASSYARENQPQHF. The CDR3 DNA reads TGTGCCAGCAGTTACGCCCGGGAAAATCAGCCCCAGCATTTT.

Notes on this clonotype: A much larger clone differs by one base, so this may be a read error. The CDR3 bases are TGTGCCAGCAGTGGTGTGGACGACACTGAAGCTTTCTTT. Amino acids: CASSGVDDTEAFF. V usage is TRBV12-3 or TRBV12-4 and J usage is TRBJ1-1; no reliable D call. The V end lost 5 bases, the J end lost 3 bases, and 10 bases lay between the germline ends. The CDR3 totals 13 residues.

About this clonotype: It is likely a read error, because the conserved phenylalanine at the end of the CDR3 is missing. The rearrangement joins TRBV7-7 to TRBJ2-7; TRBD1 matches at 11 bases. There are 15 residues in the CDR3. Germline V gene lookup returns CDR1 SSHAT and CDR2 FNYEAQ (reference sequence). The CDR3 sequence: CASSYRDRGDYEQYL. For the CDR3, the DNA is TGTGCTAGCAGCTACCGGGACAGGGGGGACTACGAGCAGTACCTC.

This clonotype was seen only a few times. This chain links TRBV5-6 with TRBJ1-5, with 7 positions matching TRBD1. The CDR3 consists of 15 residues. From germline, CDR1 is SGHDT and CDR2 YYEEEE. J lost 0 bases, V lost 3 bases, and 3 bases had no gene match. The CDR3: CASSSGGLSNQPQHF. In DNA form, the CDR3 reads TGTGCCAGCAGCTCAGGGGGTCTTAGCAATCAGCCCCAGCATTTT.

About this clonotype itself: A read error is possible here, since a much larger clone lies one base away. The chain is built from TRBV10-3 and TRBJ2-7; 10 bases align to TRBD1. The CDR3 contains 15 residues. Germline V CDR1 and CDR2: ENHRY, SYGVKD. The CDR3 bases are TGTGCCATCAGTGAGACCGGACAGGGGGAGGGGGAGCAGTGCTTC. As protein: CAISETGQGEGEQCF.

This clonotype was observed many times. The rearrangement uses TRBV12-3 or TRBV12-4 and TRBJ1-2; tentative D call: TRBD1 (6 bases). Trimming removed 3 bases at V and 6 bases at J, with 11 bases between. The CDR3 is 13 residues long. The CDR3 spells CASSFDRSNGYTF. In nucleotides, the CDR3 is TGTGCCAGCAGTTTTGACAGGAGTAATGGCTACACCTTC.

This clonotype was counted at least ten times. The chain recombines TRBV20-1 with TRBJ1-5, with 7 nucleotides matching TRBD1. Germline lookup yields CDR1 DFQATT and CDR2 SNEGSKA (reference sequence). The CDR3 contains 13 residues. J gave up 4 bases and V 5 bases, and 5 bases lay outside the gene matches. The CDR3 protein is CSAAQGSNQPQHF. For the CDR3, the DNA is TGCAGTGCTGCACAGGGGTCAAATCAGCCCCAGCATTTT.

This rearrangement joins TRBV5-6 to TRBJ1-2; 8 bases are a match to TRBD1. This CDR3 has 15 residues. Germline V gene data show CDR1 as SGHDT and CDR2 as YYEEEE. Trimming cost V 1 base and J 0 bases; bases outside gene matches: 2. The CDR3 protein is CASSLPDRANYGYTF. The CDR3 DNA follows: TGTGCCAGCAGCTTGCCGGACAGGGCTAACTATGGCTACACCTTC.

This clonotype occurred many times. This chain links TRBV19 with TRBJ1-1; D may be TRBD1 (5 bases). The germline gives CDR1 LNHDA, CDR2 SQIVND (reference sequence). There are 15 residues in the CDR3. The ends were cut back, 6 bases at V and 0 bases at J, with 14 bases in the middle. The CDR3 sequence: CASSQGLSMNTEAFF. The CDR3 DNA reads TGTGCCAGTAGCCAGGGTTTGAGCATGAACACTGAAGCTTTCTTT.